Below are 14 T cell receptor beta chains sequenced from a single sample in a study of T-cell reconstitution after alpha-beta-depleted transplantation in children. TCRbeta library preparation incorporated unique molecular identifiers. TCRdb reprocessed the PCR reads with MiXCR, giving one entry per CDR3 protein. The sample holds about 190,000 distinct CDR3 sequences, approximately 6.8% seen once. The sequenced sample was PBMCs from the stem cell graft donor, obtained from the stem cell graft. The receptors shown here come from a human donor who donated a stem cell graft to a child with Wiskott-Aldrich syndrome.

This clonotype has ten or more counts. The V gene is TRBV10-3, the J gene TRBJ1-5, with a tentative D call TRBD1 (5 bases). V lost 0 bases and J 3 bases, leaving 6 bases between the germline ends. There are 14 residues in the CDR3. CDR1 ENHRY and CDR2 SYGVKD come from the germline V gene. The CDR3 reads CAISESGVNQPQHF. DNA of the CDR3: TGTGCCATCAGTGAGTCAGGGGTCAATCAGCCCCAGCATTTT.

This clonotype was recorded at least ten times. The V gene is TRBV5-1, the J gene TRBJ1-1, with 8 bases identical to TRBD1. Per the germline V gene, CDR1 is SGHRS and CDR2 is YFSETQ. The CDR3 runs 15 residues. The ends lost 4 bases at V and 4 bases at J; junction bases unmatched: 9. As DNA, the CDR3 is TGCGCCAGCAGCGAAGAAGGACAGGGTATCACTGAAGCTTTCTTT. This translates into CASSEEGQGITEAFF.

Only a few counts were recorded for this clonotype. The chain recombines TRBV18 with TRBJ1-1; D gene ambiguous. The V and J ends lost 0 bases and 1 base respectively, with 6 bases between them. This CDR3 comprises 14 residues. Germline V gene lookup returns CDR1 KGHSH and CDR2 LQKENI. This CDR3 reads CASSPPGSNTEAFF. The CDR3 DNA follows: TGTGCCAGCTCACCACCGGGATCGAACACTGAAGCTTTCTTT. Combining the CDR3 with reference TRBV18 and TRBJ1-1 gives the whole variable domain NAGVMQNPRHLVRRRGQEARLRCSPMKGHSHVYWYRQLPEEGLKFMVYLQKENIIDESGMPKERFSAEFPKEGPSILRIQQVVRGDSAAYFCASSPPGSNTEAFFGQGTRLTVV.

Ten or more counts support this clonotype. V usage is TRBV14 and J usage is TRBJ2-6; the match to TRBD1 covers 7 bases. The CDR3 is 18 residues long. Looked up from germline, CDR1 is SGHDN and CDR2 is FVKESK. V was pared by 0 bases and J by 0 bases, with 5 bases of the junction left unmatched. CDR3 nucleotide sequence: TGTGCCAGCAGCCAAGATGCAGGGGGAGTCTCTGGGGCCAACGTCCTGACTTTC. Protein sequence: CASSQDAGGVSGANVLTF.

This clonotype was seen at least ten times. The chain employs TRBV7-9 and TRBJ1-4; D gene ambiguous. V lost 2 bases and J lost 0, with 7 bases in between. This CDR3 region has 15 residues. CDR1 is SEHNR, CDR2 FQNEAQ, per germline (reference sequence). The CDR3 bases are TGTGCCAGCAGCTTAATAACTACAACTAATGAAAAACTGTTTTTT. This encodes CASSLITTTNEKLFF.

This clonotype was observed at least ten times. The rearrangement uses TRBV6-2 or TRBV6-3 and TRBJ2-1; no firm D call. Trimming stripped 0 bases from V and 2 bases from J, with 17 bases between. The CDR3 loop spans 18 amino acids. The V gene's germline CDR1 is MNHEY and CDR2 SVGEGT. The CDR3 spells CASSYSSVGLVPYNEQFF. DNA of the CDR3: TGTGCCAGCAGTTACTCATCGGTCGGGCTAGTTCCCTACAATGAGCAGTTCTTC.

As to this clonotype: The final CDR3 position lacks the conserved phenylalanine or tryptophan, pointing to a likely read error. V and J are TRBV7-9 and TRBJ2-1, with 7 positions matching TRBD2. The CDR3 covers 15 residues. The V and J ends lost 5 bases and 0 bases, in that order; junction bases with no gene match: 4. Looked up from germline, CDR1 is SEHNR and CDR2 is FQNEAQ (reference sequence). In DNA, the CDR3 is TGTGCCAGCAGCCTACTAGCGAACTCCTACAATGAGCAGTTCTCC. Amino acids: CASSLLANSYNEQFS.

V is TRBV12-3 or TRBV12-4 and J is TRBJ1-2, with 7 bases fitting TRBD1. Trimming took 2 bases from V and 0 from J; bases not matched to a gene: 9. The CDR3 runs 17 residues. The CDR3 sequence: CASSLKGQLHSNYGYTF. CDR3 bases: TGTGCCAGCAGTTTAAAGGGACAGCTACATTCTAACTATGGCTACACCTTC.

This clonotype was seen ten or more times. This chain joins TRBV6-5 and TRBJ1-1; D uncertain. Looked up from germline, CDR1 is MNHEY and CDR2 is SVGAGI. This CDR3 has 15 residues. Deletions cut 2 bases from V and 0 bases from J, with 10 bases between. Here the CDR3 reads CASSYAGSMNTEAFF. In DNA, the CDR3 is TGTGCCAGCAGTTACGCAGGTAGCATGAACACTGAAGCTTTCTTT.

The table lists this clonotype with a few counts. CDR3 loop: CASSRGWGADTEAFF. Written as DNA, the CDR3 is TGTGCCAGCAGCCGAGGGTGGGGCGCGGACACTGAAGCTTTCTTT. The chain joins TRBV7-9 to TRBJ1-1, with a possible D match to TRBD1 (5 bases). The CDR3 extends over 15 amino acids. With 5 bases removed from V and 3 bases from J, the gap between germline ends came to 16 bases. Per germline, CDR1 SEHNR and CDR2 FQNEAQ (reference sequence).

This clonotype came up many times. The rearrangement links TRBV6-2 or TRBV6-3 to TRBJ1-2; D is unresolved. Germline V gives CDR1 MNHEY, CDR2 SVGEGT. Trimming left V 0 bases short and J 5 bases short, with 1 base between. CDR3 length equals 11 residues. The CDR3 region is CASSYSYGYTF. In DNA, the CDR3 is TGTGCCAGCAGTTACTCGTATGGCTACACCTTC.

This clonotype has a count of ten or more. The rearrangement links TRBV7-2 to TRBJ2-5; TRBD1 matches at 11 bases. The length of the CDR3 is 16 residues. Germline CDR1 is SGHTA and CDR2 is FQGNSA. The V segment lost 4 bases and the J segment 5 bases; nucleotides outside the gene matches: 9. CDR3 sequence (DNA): TGTGCCAGCAGCTCCACCCGGACAGGGGGCGCGGAGACCCAGTACTTC. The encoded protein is CASSSTRTGGAETQYF.

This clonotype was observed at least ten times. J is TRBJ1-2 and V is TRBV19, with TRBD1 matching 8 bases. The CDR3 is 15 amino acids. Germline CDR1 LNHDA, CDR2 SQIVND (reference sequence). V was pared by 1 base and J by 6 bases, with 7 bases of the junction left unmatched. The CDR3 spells CASSIALDRVNGYTF. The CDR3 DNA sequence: TGTGCCAGTAGTATAGCTCTGGACAGGGTGAATGGCTACACCTTC.

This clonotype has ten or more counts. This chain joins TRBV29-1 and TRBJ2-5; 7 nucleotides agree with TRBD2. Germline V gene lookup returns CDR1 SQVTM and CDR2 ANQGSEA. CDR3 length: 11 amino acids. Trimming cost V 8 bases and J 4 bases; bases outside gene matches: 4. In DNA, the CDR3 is TGCAGCCGGGGGGAGGGAGAGACCCAGTACTTC. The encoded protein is CSRGEGETQYF.